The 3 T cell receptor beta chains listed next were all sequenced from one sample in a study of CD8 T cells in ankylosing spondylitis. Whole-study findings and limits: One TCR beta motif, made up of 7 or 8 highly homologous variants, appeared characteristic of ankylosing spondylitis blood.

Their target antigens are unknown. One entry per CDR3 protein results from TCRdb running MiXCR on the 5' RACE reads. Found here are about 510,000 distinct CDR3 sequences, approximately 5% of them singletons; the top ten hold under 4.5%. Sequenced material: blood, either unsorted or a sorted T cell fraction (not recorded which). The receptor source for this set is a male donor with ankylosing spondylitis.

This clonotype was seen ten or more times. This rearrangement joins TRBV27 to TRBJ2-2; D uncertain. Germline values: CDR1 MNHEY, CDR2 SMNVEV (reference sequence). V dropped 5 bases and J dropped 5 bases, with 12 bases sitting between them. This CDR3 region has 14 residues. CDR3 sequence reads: CASSARRGTGELFF. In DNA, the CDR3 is TGTGCCAGCAGTGCGAGGCGAGGTACCGGGGAGCTGTTTTTT.

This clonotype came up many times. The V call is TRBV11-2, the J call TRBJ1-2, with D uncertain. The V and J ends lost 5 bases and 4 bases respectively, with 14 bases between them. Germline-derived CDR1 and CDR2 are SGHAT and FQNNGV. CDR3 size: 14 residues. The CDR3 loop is CASSPNGYGYGYTF. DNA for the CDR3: TGTGCCAGCAGCCCCAACGGTTATGGCTATGGCTACACCTTC.

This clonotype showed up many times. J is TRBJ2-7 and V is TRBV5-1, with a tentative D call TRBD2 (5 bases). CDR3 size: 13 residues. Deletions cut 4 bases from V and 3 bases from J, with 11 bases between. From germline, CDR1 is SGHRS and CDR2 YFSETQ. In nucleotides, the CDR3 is TGCGCCAGCAGCCCGGCGGGCTACTACGAGCAGTACTTC. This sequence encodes CASSPAGYYEQYF.